This TCR beta chain was sequenced in a study of control samples from healthy donors and cancer patients. The CDR3 consists of 13 residues. Trimming cost V 9 bases and J 2 bases, with 11 bases left between them. The V gene's germline CDR1 is LNHDA and CDR2 SQIVND (reference sequence). Measured with immunoSEQ multiplex PCR; TCRdb has only the in-frame clones, and not every one. The sample has about 110,000 clones, around nine tenths seen once. Sequencing was done on a sample of PBMCs. The genes are TRBV19 and TRBJ1-5; no clear D gene. The receptor comes from a woman between 55 and 75 years old with lung cancer. CDR3 sequence reads: CASDVKGNQPQHF. The CDR3 coding sequence is TGTGCCAGCGACGTTAAGGGCAATCAGCCCCAGCATTTT.